Sequencing of this T cell receptor (beta chain) was carried out in a study of blood T cell repertoires in COVID-19. Study at large: COVID-19 samples from acute and convalescent phases originated in the United States, Italy and Spain. Sample material is recorded as cDNA or gDNA derived from T cells, B-cell-depleted T cells, or PBMCs.

This clone has a handful of counts. Authors' methods: From reference gene primer amplification, estimates of nucleated cell counts were derived. Sequencing was performed with immunoSEQ multiplex PCR; in TCRdb, only in-frame clones are kept and a portion is missing. The V and J calls and clone size were taken over from that table, and D and trimming were inferred from the DNA. The sample contains 300,000 to 350,000 clones, roughly 87% of which appear only once. Germline loops: CDR1 MNHEY, CDR2 SVGEGT. Trimming cost V 4 bases and J 7 bases, with 17 bases left between them. CDR3 length: 15 residues. This receptor was identified in a man younger than 35 with active or convalescent COVID-19. The sequenced sample consisted of peripheral blood. The V gene is TRBV6-2 or TRBV6-3, the J gene TRBJ1-5; D might be TRBD1 (6 bases). The CDR3 DNA reads TGTGCCAGCAGTTCCGGGACAACCGTAAGCCAGCCCCAGCATTTT. Translating it yields CASSSGTTVSQPQHF.